The 28 T cell receptor beta chains given below trace back to one sample, sequenced in a study of T cell responses to AZD1222 COVID-19 vaccine (dated by TCRdb to the early 2020s). The time point label for this specimen denotes: baseline before first vaccination. The method behind the library was the immunoSEQ multiplex PCR assay. The table was pulled from immuneACCESS by TCRdb, which kept in-frame rearrangements only. Such tables lose some clones; where checked, under half of the loss comes from unresolved V genes, and the rest has no known cause. For this sample the table gives some 140,000 clones, of which approximately 93% were detected only once. About 5% of the sample lies in the top ten. Sequencing used peripheral blood, obtained on day 0 of AZD1222 vaccination. The receptors were sampled from an adult in good health.

The V and J genes are TRBV25-1 and TRBJ1-4; unclear D gene. Germline-derived CDR1 and CDR2 are MGHDK and SYGVNS. The CDR3 extends over 15 amino acids. V lost 1 base, J lost 4 bases, and 10 bases lay in between. The CDR3 DNA reads TGTGCCAGCAGTGAATTTAATCTCCATAATGAAAAACTGTTTTTT. It codes for CASSEFNLHNEKLFF.

The chain combines TRBV7-2 with TRBJ2-5; TRBD2 matches at 11 bases. Germline trimming cut 4 bases from V and 2 bases from J; bases unmatched to any gene: 6. This CDR3 comprises 16 residues. The germline CDR1 and CDR2 sequences are SGHTA and FQGNSA. CDR3 protein: CASSYTSGGSQETQYF. CDR3 in DNA: TGTGCCAGCAGCTACACTAGCGGGGGATCTCAAGAGACCCAGTACTTC.

The CDR3 DNA sequence: TGTGCCAGCAGTTTATCGAGACAGGGATACAATGAGCAGTTCTTC. This codes for CASSLSRQGYNEQFF. The chain joins TRBV27 to TRBJ2-1; 7 bases align to TRBD1. This CDR3 is built from 15 residues. V lost 0 bases, J lost 4 bases, and 3 bases stayed unmatched. Germline CDR1 reads MNHEY; CDR2 reads SMNVEV (reference sequence).

The sample holds one count of this clone. V usage is TRBV6-5 and J usage is TRBJ1-2; D gene unclear. V was trimmed by 2 bases and J by 6 bases, leaving 10 bases between them. The CDR3 loop spans 13 amino acids. Germline V lookup: CDR1 MNHEY, CDR2 SVGAGI. Here the CDR3 reads CASSYSGVDGYTF. In DNA form, the CDR3 reads TGTGCCAGCAGTTACAGCGGGGTTGATGGCTACACCTTC.

This sequence joins TRBV18 and TRBJ2-6; TRBD1 matches at 10 bases. CDR3 size: 18 residues. CDR1 is KGHSH, CDR2 LQKENI, per germline. V shed 3 bases, J shed 0 bases, and the junction held 5 bases outside the gene matches. DNA of the CDR3: TGTGCCAGCTCACCGCTGGGACAGGGGACCTCTGGGGCCAACGTCCTGACTTTC. This translates into CASSPLGQGTSGANVLTF. The full variable domain, its missing parts supplied by reference TRBV18 and TRBJ2-6, is NAGVMQNPRHLVRRRGQEARLRCSPMKGHSHVYWYRQLPEEGLKFMVYLQKENIIDESGMPKERFSAEFPKEGPSILRIQQVVRGDSAAYFCASSPLGQGTSGANVLTFGAGSRLTVL.

The chain has TRBV6-2 or TRBV6-3 and TRBJ1-1; D might be TRBD1 (6 bases). The germline gives CDR1 MNHEY, CDR2 SVGEGT. CDR3 size: 13 residues. V gave up 2 bases and J gave up 8 bases, with 12 bases separating them. CDR3 protein: CASSYIGGGEAFF. CDR3 nucleotide sequence: TGTGCCAGCAGTTACATAGGGGGAGGCGAAGCTTTCTTT.

The chain is built from TRBV9 and TRBJ1-4, with a tentative D call TRBD1 (5 bases). The V gene's germline CDR1 is SGDLS and CDR2 YYNGEE. Trimming took off 0 bases at V and 6 bases at J, with 12 bases between the two ends. CDR3 size: 15 residues. Here the CDR3 reads CASSVGQTSDEKLFF. CDR3 DNA sequence: TGTGCCAGCAGCGTAGGACAGACCTCGGATGAAAAACTGTTTTTT.

This sequence joins TRBV7-9 and TRBJ2-4, with D maybe TRBD1 (5 bases). The CDR3 sequence is 15 residues long. Trimming took 5 bases from V and 0 from J, leaving 11 bases between them. The germline V gene encodes CDR1 SEHNR and CDR2 FQNEAQ (reference sequence). CDR3 in amino acids: CASSPLTVAKNIQYF. CDR3 in DNA: TGTGCCAGCAGCCCACTGACAGTAGCCAAAAACATTCAGTACTTC. The entire variable domain, with the rest obtained from reference TRBV7-9 and TRBJ2-4, is as follows: DTGVSQNPRHKITKRGQNVTFRCDPISEHNRLYWYRQTLGQGPEFLTYFQNEAQLEKSRLLSDRFSAERPKGSFSTLEIQRTEQGDSAMYLCASSPLTVAKNIQYFGAGTRLSVL.

The chain couples TRBV10-3 to TRBJ1-2, with no clear D. This CDR3 contains 16 residues. V lost 10 bases, J lost 1 base, and 22 bases lay in between. Germline V CDR1 and CDR2: ENHRY, SYGVKD. This CDR3 reads CATLPPYGEVNYGYTF. The CDR3 DNA follows: TGTGCCACCCTTCCCCCTTACGGCGAGGTTAACTATGGCTACACCTTC.

The rearrangement links TRBV18 to TRBJ1-2; D gene unclear. The CDR3 is made up of 13 amino acids. V lost 4 bases and J 3 bases, leaving 9 bases between the germline ends. Germline V lookup: CDR1 KGHSH, CDR2 LQKENI. The CDR3 spells CASSHSTDYGYTF. Written as DNA, the CDR3 is TGTGCCAGCTCACACAGCACCGACTATGGCTACACCTTC.

The table lists this clone with a few counts. The CDR3 DNA reads as TGTGCCAGCAGCCAATCCGTCGCAGGGGGCGGGGAGCTGTTTTTT. Protein product: CASSQSVAGGGELFF. The V gene is TRBV3-1 (or the pseudogene TRBV3-2), the J gene TRBJ2-2; the match to TRBD1 covers 7 bases. The CDR3 runs 15 residues. CDR1 and CDR2 (germline): LGHDT, YNNKEL (reference sequence). Losses at the gene ends were 2 bases for V and 7 bases for J; bases not matched to a gene: 7.

The chain carries TRBV27 and TRBJ2-6; no clear D gene. Trimming took 5 bases from V and 1 from J, leaving 9 bases between them. CDR3 length: 15 amino acids. Per germline, CDR1 MNHEY and CDR2 SMNVEV (reference sequence). CDR3 DNA: TGTGCCAGCAGTCCCGAGGTGTCTGGGGCCAACGTCCTGACTTTC. It codes for CASSPEVSGANVLTF.

This chain links TRBV7-8 with TRBJ1-5; D unresolved. The CDR3 covers 12 residues. Germline V CDR1 and CDR2: SGHVS, FQNEAQ. Trimming removed 5 bases from V and 5 bases from J, with 7 bases in between. Written as DNA, the CDR3 is TGTGCCAGCAGCCAGGATGATCAGCCCCAGCATTTT. Residues: CASSQDDQPQHF. Variable domain in full (rest from reference TRBV7-8 and TRBJ1-5): GAGVSQSPRYKVAKRGQDVALRCDPISGHVSLFWYQQALGQGPEFLTYFQNEAQLDKSGLPSDRFFAERPEGSVSTLKIQRTQQEDSAVYLCASSQDDQPQHFGDGTRLSIL.

The V call is TRBV30, the J call TRBJ1-5, with D unresolved. There are 13 residues in the CDR3. CDR1 GTSNPN and CDR2 SVGIG come from the germline V gene (reference sequence). Trimming took off 3 bases at V and 7 bases at J, with 13 bases between the two ends. CDR3 nucleotide sequence: TGTGCCTGGAGCGACTCAATGGGCCAGCCCCAGCATTTT. Its translation: CAWSDSMGQPQHF.

V gene TRBV7-8 combines with J gene TRBJ1-2, with 10 bases aligning to TRBD1. V gave up 5 bases and J gave up 4 bases; unmatched junction bases: 10. The CDR3 contains 16 residues. In germline, CDR1 is SGHVS, CDR2 FQNEAQ. For the CDR3, the DNA is TGTGCCAGCAGCCGAGAAGGGACAGGGGCTCTCTATGGCTACACCTTC. Amino acids: CASSREGTGALYGYTF.

The chain couples TRBV7-8 to TRBJ2-3, with 9 bases aligning to TRBD2. The junction had 10 bases not matched to a gene; V was cut back by 5 bases and J by 4 bases. Germline V gene lookup returns CDR1 SGHVS and CDR2 FQNEAQ. There are 16 residues in the CDR3. The DNA of the CDR3 is TGTGCCAGCAGCCCGCATACAGCGGGGGGTCCAGATACGCAGTATTTT. It translates to CASSPHTAGGPDTQYF.

J is TRBJ1-2 and V is TRBV28, with D possibly being TRBD1 (5 bases). The V gene's germline CDR1 is MDHEN and CDR2 SYDVKM. This CDR3 is 13 amino acids long. V lost 8 bases and J lost 5, with 15 bases in between. As DNA, the CDR3 is TGTGCCAGCTCCCAGGGAATGATGTATGGCTACACCTTC. As protein: CASSQGMMYGYTF.

DNA for the CDR3: TGTGCCAGCAGTGAAAGTGCGGGGTATAATTCACCCCTCCACTTT. This translates into CASSESAGYNSPLHF. The chain carries TRBV2 and TRBJ1-6; the D is unclear. Germline-derived CDR1 and CDR2 are SNHLY and FYNNEI. The CDR3 has 15 residues. Deletions cut 2 bases from V and 4 bases from J, with 9 bases between.

V gene TRBV30 combines with J gene TRBJ1-2; maybe TRBD1 (5 bases). CDR1 and CDR2 (germline): GTSNPN, SVGIG (reference sequence). The CDR3 extends over 10 amino acids. Trimming removed 5 bases from V and 8 bases from J, with 9 bases in between. The CDR3 DNA reads as TGTGCCTGGCTGGGGGGAGGCTACACCTTC. The encoded protein is CAWLGGGYTF.

This chain joins TRBV6-5 and TRBJ1-4; 10 bases match TRBD1. Germline values: CDR1 MNHEY, CDR2 SVGAGI. The CDR3 runs 16 residues. V was clipped by 3 bases and J by 8 bases; unmatched bases: 9. CDR3 loop: CASSYMGQGRGEKLFF. The DNA for the CDR3 is TGTGCCAGCAGTTATATGGGACAGGGGCGGGGAGAAAAACTGTTTTTT.

This rearrangement joins TRBV5-1 to TRBJ2-2; TRBD1 matches at 10 bases. CDR1 and CDR2 from the germline V gene are SGHRS and YFSETQ. The ends lost 6 bases at V and 4 bases at J; junction bases unmatched: 6. There are 15 residues in the CDR3. The CDR3: CASTAGTGVTGELFF. The CDR3 nucleotides are TGCGCCAGCACTGCCGGGACAGGGGTCACCGGGGAGCTGTTTTTT.

The chain combines TRBV11-3 with TRBJ1-4; 8 nucleotides match TRBD1. This CDR3 comprises 17 residues. Trimming removed 0 bases from V and 4 bases from J; junction bases left unmatched: 7. Germline V gene sequence: CDR1 SGHNT, CDR2 YENEEA. CDR3 residues: CASSLDARDRGNEKLFF. The CDR3 DNA is TGTGCCAGCAGCTTAGACGCCCGAGACAGGGGTAATGAAAAACTGTTTTTT.

This sequence joins TRBV7-2 and TRBJ1-5; D might be TRBD1 (5 bases). Trimming left V 1 base short and J 7 bases short, with 14 bases between. This CDR3 contains 15 residues. Germline V gene sequence: CDR1 SGHTA, CDR2 FQGNSA. In DNA, the CDR3 is TGTGCCAGCAGCTTAGATTGGGGGGGGGACCAGCCCCAGCATTTT. Translated: CASSLDWGGDQPQHF.

This clone has more than one count but fewer than ten. The genes are TRBV5-1 and TRBJ2-3, with TRBD1 matching 7 bases. Germline CDR1 reads SGHRS; CDR2 reads YFSETQ. The trim removed 4 bases at V and 0 bases at J, leaving 5 bases unmatched. The CDR3 extends over 15 amino acids. The CDR3 nucleotides are TGCGCCAGCAGCCCTGGACAGGTTAGCACAGATACGCAGTATTTT. This translates into CASSPGQVSTDTQYF. Full variable domain (outside the CDR3, taken from reference TRBV5-1 and TRBJ2-3): KAGVTQTPRYLIKTRGQQVTLSCSPISGHRSVSWYQQTPGQGLQFLFEYFSETQRNKGNFPGRFSGRQFSNSRSEMNVSTLELGDSALYLCASSPGQVSTDTQYFGPGTRLTVL.

The chain carries TRBV6-5 and TRBJ2-7; 9 nucleotides agree with TRBD1. Germline assignment: CDR1 MNHEY and CDR2 SVGAGI. V trimming: 5 bases; J trimming: 2 bases; junction bases outside the gene matches: 4. This CDR3 comprises 14 residues. CDR3 nucleotide sequence: TGTGCCAGCAGTCCGGGACAGGGCGCCTACGAGCAGTACTTC. As protein: CASSPGQGAYEQYF.

V usage is TRBV5-3 and J usage is TRBJ1-5; D not resolved. TRBV5-3 is known as an ORF, though its function is uncertain. The CDR3 is made up of 15 amino acids. Trimming cost V 2 bases and J 6 bases, with 15 bases left between them. The CDR3 sequence: CARSFGKGSLQPQHF. The DNA for the CDR3 is TGTGCCAGAAGCTTCGGAAAAGGGAGTCTTCAGCCCCAGCATTTT.

The chain is built from TRBV7-9 and TRBJ2-7; tentative D call: TRBD1 (6 bases). The CDR3 runs to 15 residues. CDR1 and CDR2 (germline): SEHNR, FQNEAQ (reference sequence). V was clipped by 3 bases and J by 0 bases, with 12 bases between them. The CDR3 region is CASSFWAGVSYEQYF. Written as DNA, the CDR3 is TGTGCCAGCAGCTTTTGGGCAGGGGTCTCCTACGAGCAGTACTTC. The full variable domain, in which reference TRBV7-9 and TRBJ2-7 provide the parts outside the CDR3, is DTGVSQNPRHKITKRGQNVTFRCDPISEHNRLYWYRQTLGQGPEFLTYFQNEAQLEKSRLLSDRFSAERPKGSFSTLEIQRTEQGDSAMYLCASSFWAGVSYEQYFGPGTRLTVT.

The chain has TRBV4-1 and TRBJ1-2, with 7 bases matching TRBD1. V shed 3 bases and J 6 bases; nucleotides not matched to a gene: 7. The CDR3 spans 14 residues. Germline CDR1 reads MGHRA; CDR2 reads YSYEKL. CDR3 bases: TGCGCCAGCAGCCAGGCCACAGGGGTGGATGGCTACACCTTC. Translating it yields CASSQATGVDGYTF.